This TCR beta chain was obtained from a study of post-analysis software for immune sequencing data. At the level of the study: Several disease courses (relapsing-remitting, secondary progressive and progressive-relapsing) of multiple sclerosis were included.

Study-wide results and caveats: Normalized Chao1 diversity was significantly reduced in patients versus controls. The study found TRBV5-6, TRBV5-1 and TRBV20-1 among five or six TRBV segments more frequent in patients than controls. Clustering by F measure revealed strong co-clustering among samples prepared together in one batch.

CDR1 and CDR2 from the germline V gene are SGHTA and FQGNSA. The CDR3 spans 14 residues. Trimming took off 5 bases at V and 0 bases at J, with 10 bases between the two ends. This clonotype came up a few times. Antigen specificity is unknown. Tagging with unique molecular identifiers was a feature of the TCR beta cDNA libraries. Each batch of about 0.95 to 11 million T cells produced roughly 0.5 million cDNA molecules. TCRdb recomputed calls from the PCR reads with MiXCR, one row per CDR3 protein. In the table there are 700,000 to 900,000 distinct CDR3 sequences, 46% of which are singletons. This clonotype was sampled from a girl between 5 and 17 years old with multiple sclerosis. Input material: blood. The chain is built from TRBV7-2 and TRBJ1-2, with D tentatively TRBD1 (5 bases). CDR3 loop: CASSRRGSNYGYTF. CDR3 nucleotide sequence: TGTGCCAGCAGCCGACGGGGGTCTAACTATGGCTACACCTTC.